The entry below describes one TCR beta chain. Clinical symptoms, serum thyroxine and TRAb, thyroid ultrasound and orbital computed tomography together formed the diagnostic basis. This specimen belongs to a study of T cells in Graves' hyperthyroidism and ophthalmopathy. On the study more broadly: The authors collected peripheral blood at initial diagnosis, before any treatment.

The CDR3 has 14 residues. Per the germline V gene, CDR1 is MNHEY and CDR2 is SMNVEV (reference sequence). Trimming removed 11 bases from V and 5 bases from J; junction bases left unmatched: 14. TCR beta CDR3 regions were amplified from RNA transcripts. The HTBI primer set was used in a first-round RT-PCR of the TCR CDR3. TCRdb used MiXCR to reprocess the multiplex PCR reads, holding one entry per CDR3 protein. The sample gives over 400,000 distinct CDR3 sequences, less than 25% of which show up once; approximately 49% is in the top ten. The gene calls are TRBV27 and TRBJ2-5; 7 bases are a match to TRBD1. The clonotype was recovered from an older woman with Graves' ophthalmopathy. The sequenced sample consisted of blood. The CDR3 sequence is CASKRGLTAETQYF. In DNA, the CDR3 is TGTGCCTCCAAAAGGGGGCTAACAGCCGAGACCCAGTACTTC.